This TCR beta chain was sequenced for a study of T-cell reconstitution after alpha-beta-depleted transplantation in children. Notes on the study in general: Expanded clones from the graft, numbering several hundred, reportedly supplied alpha-beta T cells about two months after transplant.

The CDR3 consists of 13 residues. The V and J ends lost 6 bases and 1 base respectively, with 9 bases between them. Germline CDR1 is WSHSY and CDR2 is SAAADI. Turning to this clonotype: Its antigen is as yet unknown.

Library preparation (for TCRbeta) was performed with unique molecular identifiers. TCRdb recomputed calls from the PCR reads with MiXCR, one row per CDR3 protein. The table has approximately 270,000 distinct CDR3 sequences, 20% to 30% seen once. The input for sequencing was PBMCs, mostly from graft donor cells, taken 360 days after TCRalphabeta/CD19-depleted stem cell transplant. This chain uses TRBV10-2 with TRBJ1-1, with D uncertain. This clonotype was sampled from a female patient aged 2-10 years who had a stem cell transplant for congenital amegakaryocytic thrombocytopenia, so the T cells may come from the graft donor. The CDR3 DNA is TGCGCCAGCAGGTATACCGCGAACACTGAAGCTTTCTTT. Residues: CASRYTANTEAFF.